This TCR beta chain was obtained from a study of blood T cells in healthy people across ages. Using a J-beta primer mix together with a sample-barcoded 5' primer, a second PCR was run for about 6 to 12 cycles. A single record per CDR3 protein comes from TCRdb applying MiXCR to the 5' RACE reads. The table lists about 780,000 distinct CDR3 sequences, roughly 24% of them singletons, with 2.5% to 3.5% in the top ten. The CDR3 is 20 amino acids. Looked up from germline, CDR1 is SGHRS and CDR2 is YFSETQ. V was clipped by 5 bases and J by 0 bases; unmatched bases: 13. This clonotype showed up just a few times. The same sample was also studied in work on T cells of mothers and their children. That study adds: Donation came from a few healthy Caucasian mothers together with their six children. From each mother came over 9.5 million TCR beta CDR3 reads, and from each child came 2.5 million to 3.5 million. The study found slightly higher but non-significant overlap in related versus unrelated mother-child pairs.

J is TRBJ2-6 and V is TRBV5-1; 11 nucleotides agree with TRBD1. This TCR derives from a boy aged 10-17 years in good health. The sample comprised blood. The CDR3, as DNA: TGCGCCAGCAGTCGTCCGGCCCCCGGGACAGGGGGCTCTGGGGCCAACGTCCTGACTTTC. The encoded protein is CASSRPAPGTGGSGANVLTF.